This T cell receptor (beta chain) is drawn from a study of T cell repertoires in cytomegalovirus infection. The wider study: TCR beta signatures that were public indicated CMV infection and matching HLA type.

Of note for this clonotype: Its antigen is unknown.

Overall study findings and caveats: Based on cumulative public TCR beta family frequency, carriers of CMV plus the relevant HLA were identified. Across the ex vivo response, the dominant clonotypes were HLA-C-restricted CMV-specific TCR beta clonotypes.

The CDR3 covers 16 residues. In germline, CDR1 is DFQATT, CDR2 SNEGSKA (reference sequence). The V and J ends lost 1 base and 2 bases, in that order; junction bases with no gene match: 9. Each CDR3 protein gets one entry after TCRdb re-called the reads with MiXCR. The data contain about 300,000 distinct CDR3 sequences, about 23% of them seen just once; the ten biggest clones take up more than 11%. The chain has TRBV20-1 and TRBJ2-5, with 8 nucleotides matching TRBD1. This TCR came from a human donor in good health (CMV status not recorded). Some clones in this sample may be carry-over from other donors' samples. The sample comprised PBMCs. DNA of the CDR3: TGCAGTGCTAGAGGGGGGTCGAGACAGGGGCAAGAGACCCAGTACTTC. Translated, it gives CSARGGSRQGQETQYF.